The T cell receptor beta chain described here comes from a study of vaccination effects on CD4 cells after COVID-19. Clones were sequenced by immunoSEQ multiplex PCR, and TCRdb holds only the in-frame ones, with some missing. This sample has around 11,000 clones; just under 75% occur once, and the top ten carry 20% to 25%. The germline V gene has CDR1 SGHTA and CDR2 FQGNSA. The CDR3 extends over 13 amino acids. V dropped 5 bases and J dropped 4 bases, with 9 bases sitting between them. This clone turned up a few times. The antigen is not known. Expansion of antigen-specific CD4+ T cells with viral peptide pools was carried out by the ViraFEST assay before sequencing. At the end of 10 days of culture, CD4+ T cells were isolated. Some 2.2 million PBMC per well were cultured with around 10 IU/ml IL-2 and roughly 10 ug/ml peptides. Fresh IL-2-containing medium replaced half the medium on days 3 and 7.

This chain uses TRBV7-2 with TRBJ2-1; tentatively, D is TRBD1 or TRBD2 (5 bases each). Sequenced material: CD4+ T cells from PBMCs cultured with HCoV-229E spike peptides, taken before COVID-19 vaccination. The TCR originated in a human donor who received a COVID-19 vaccine. In DNA form, the CDR3 reads TGTGCCAGCAGCCAGAGGGGATACAATGAGCAGTTCTTC. It translates to CASSQRGYNEQFF.